The T cell receptor beta chain described here comes from a study of Ad26.COV2.S vaccination and SARS-CoV-2 variants. This CDR3 is 13 amino acids long. Germline V gene data show CDR1 as SGHAT and CDR2 as FQNNGV. As for treatment: around 19 received Ad26.COV2.S at low or high dose, single or two shots; about 5 received placebo; per-sample allocation not given. Vaccine and placebo recipients were sampled on day 63 after the first injection. TCRdb keeps only in-frame clones here, not all; method: immunoSEQ multiplex PCR. The sample yields around 400,000 clones, around 89% seen once. Of note for this clone: Relative to the germline gene, one junction end is altered; a read error may explain this.

This chain joins TRBV11-2 and TRBJ2-1; 8 nucleotides agree with TRBD2. The source was peripheral blood, collected in a trial of Ad26.COV2.S vaccine versus placebo. The receptor's source is a person between 18 and 59 years old who received the Ad26.COV2.S COVID-19 vaccine or a placebo. As DNA, the CDR3 is TGTGCCAGCAGCTTAGTTCCCTGGCGGGAGGTTCTCTTC. This codes for CASSLVPWREVLF.